Listed here is a single T cell receptor beta chain. CDR1 is KGHSH, CDR2 LQKENI, per germline. This CDR3 region has 15 residues. V dropped 3 bases and J dropped 0 bases, with 12 bases sitting between them. The record originates from a study of blood T cell repertoires in COVID-19. The wider study: COVID-19 samples collected from the United States, Italy and Spain covered acute and convalescent phases. Nucleic acid was either cDNA or gDNA, and it came from T cells, B-cell-depleted T cells, or PBMCs.

As processed by the authors: Researchers report that nucleated cell counts were estimated from reference gene primer amplification. Generated by immunoSEQ multiplex PCR, the TCRdb table keeps only in-frame clones and is missing some. The DNA gave D and trimming, while V, J and clone size come from that table. The sample has roughly 180,000 clones, roughly 80% seen once; the top ten hold around a sixth. What was sequenced was peripheral blood. The sequence was obtained from a man in his 60s with active or convalescent COVID-19. This chain connects TRBV18 to TRBJ2-7; a weak D match, TRBD2 (6 bases). This chain's CDR3 is CASSPSAGPSYEQYF. CDR3 coding DNA: TGTGCCAGCTCACCTAGCGCGGGGCCCTCCTACGAGCAGTACTTC.